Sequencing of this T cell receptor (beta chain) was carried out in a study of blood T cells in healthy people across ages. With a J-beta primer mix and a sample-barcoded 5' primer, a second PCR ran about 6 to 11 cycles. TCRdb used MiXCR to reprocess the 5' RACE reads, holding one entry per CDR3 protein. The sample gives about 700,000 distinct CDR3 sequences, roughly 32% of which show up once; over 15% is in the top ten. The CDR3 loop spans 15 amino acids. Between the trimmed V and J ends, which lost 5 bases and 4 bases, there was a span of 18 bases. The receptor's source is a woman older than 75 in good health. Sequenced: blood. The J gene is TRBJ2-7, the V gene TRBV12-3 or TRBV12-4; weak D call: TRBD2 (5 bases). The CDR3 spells CASSPGGPVWYEQYF. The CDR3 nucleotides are TGTGCCAGCAGTCCAGGAGGACCGGTCTGGTACGAGCAGTACTTC.